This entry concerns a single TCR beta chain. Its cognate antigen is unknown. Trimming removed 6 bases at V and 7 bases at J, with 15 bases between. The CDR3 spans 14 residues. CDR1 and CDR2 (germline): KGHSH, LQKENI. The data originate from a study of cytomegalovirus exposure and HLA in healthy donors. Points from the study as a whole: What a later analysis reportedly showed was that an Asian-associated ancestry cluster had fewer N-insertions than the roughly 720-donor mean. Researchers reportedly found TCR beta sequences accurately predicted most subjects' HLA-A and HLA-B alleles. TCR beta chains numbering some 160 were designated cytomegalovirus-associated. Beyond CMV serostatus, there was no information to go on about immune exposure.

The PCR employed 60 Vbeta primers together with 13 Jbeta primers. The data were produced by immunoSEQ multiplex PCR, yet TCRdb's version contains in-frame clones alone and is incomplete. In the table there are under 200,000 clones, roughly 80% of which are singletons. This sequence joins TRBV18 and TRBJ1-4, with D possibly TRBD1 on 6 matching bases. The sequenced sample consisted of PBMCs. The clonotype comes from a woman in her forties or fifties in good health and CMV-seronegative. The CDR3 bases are TGTGCCAGCTCTACGGAGACAGGTTTTGAAAAACTGTTTTTT. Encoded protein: CASSTETGFEKLFF. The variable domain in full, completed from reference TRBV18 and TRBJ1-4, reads NAGVMQNPRHLVRRRGQEARLRCSPMKGHSHVYWYRQLPEEGLKFMVYLQKENIIDESGMPKERFSAEFPKEGPSILRIQQVVRGDSAAYFCASSTETGFEKLFFGSGTQLSVL.